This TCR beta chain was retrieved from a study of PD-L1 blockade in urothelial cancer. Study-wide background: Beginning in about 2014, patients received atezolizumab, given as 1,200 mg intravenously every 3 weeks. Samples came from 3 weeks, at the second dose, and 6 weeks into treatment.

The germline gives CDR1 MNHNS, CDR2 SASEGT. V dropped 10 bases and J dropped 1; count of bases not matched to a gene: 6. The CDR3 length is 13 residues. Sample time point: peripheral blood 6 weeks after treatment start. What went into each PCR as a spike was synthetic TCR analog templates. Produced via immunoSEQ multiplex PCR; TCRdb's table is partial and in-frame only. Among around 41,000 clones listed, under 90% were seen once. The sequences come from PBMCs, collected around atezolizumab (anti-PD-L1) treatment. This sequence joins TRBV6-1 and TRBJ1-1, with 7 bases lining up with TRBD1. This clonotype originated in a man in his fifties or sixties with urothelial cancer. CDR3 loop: CAITRQGNTEAFF. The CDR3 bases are TGTGCCATAACTCGACAGGGGAACACTGAAGCTTTCTTT.